This TCR beta chain was captured in a study of cytomegalovirus exposure and HLA in healthy donors. The CDR3 is 13 amino acids. Germline V gene data show CDR1 as SGDLS and CDR2 as YYNGEE. The V end lost 4 bases, the J end lost 7 bases, and 14 bases lay between the germline ends. Study-wide points: In a later analysis, TCR beta V- and J-gene trimming was associated with a missense DCLRE1C variant. In a later analysis, around 18,000 TCR beta sequences were associated with HLA alleles at 0.05 false discovery rate.

It was with 60 Vbeta and 13 Jbeta primers that the PCR ran. Sequencing used immunoSEQ multiplex PCR; TCRdb keeps in-frame clones, though not all of them. The sample consists of around 200,000 clones, approximately 90% of them appearing once. Points on this clone: Its specificity is unknown.

The sequencing sample was made of PBMCs. V is TRBV9 and J is TRBJ1-2; D ambiguous. The sequence was obtained from a woman aged 18-29 years in good health and CMV-seronegative. CDR3 coding DNA: TGTGCCAGCAGCTCCCAGGTAGAGGGTGGCTACACCTTC. Translating gives CASSSQVEGGYTF.